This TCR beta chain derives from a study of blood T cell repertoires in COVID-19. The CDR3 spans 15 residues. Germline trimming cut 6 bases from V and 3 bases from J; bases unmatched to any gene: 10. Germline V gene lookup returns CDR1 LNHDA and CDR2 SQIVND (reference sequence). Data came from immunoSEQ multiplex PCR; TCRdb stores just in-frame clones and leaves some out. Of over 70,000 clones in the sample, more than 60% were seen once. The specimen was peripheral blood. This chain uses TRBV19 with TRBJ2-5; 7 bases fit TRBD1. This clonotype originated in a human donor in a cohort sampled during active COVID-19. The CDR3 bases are TGTGCCAGTAGCGTGACAGGGCGCGGCGAAGAGACCCAGTACTTC. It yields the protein CASSVTGRGEETQYF.